These 15 T cell receptor beta chains were all obtained from the same sample, sequenced in a study of blood T cell repertoires in COVID-19. Measured with immunoSEQ multiplex PCR; TCRdb has only the in-frame clones, and not every one. Among roughly 320,000 clones listed, over 75% were seen once. Sequencing used peripheral blood. All receptors come from a human donor in a cohort sampled during active COVID-19.

This clone was seen once. V usage is TRBV10-2 and J usage is TRBJ1-2, with 10 positions matching TRBD1. From germline, CDR1 is WSHSY and CDR2 SAAADI. Unmatched junction bases numbered 6, after V lost 4 bases and J lost 4 bases. The CDR3 is 15 amino acids. The CDR3 bases are TGCGCCAGCAGTGGGGGACAGGGGATTTTCTATGGCTACACCTTC. Its protein product is CASSGGQGIFYGYTF.

V is TRBV7-9 and J is TRBJ2-5, with 8 positions matching TRBD1. With V trimmed by 2 bases and J by 1 base, 3 bases remained unmatched. CDR1 SEHNR and CDR2 FQNEAQ come from the germline V gene (reference sequence). CDR3 length equals 15 residues. The CDR3 coding sequence is TGTGCCAGCAGCTTAAGGACAGGGACCCAAGAGACCCAGTACTTC. It is translated as CASSLRTGTQETQYF.

This chain uses TRBV6-4 with TRBJ2-2; D might be TRBD1 (6 bases). V was pared by 6 bases and J by 4 bases, with 15 bases between. The length of the CDR3 is 15 residues. Per germline, CDR1 MRHNA and CDR2 SNTAGT. CDR3 sequence: CASRKQGSGTGELFF. The CDR3 DNA reads as TGTGCCAGCAGGAAACAGGGCTCTGGCACCGGGGAGCTGTTTTTT.

The rearrangement links TRBV3-1 (or the pseudogene TRBV3-2) to TRBJ2-7, with TRBD1 as a possible D gene (6 bases). CDR1 is LGHDT and CDR2 is YNNKEL in the germline V gene (reference sequence). The CDR3 is 14 amino acids. V was trimmed by 4 bases and J by 0 bases, leaving 10 bases between them. The CDR3 nucleotides are TGTGCCAGCAGCCCGCAGGACAGCTCCTACGAGCAGTACTTC. This sequence encodes CASSPQDSSYEQYF.

The chain joins TRBV19 to TRBJ2-7, with TRBD1 identical over 12 bases. The CDR3 covers 15 residues. V was pared by 5 bases and J by 5 bases, with 7 bases of the junction left unmatched. Per the germline V gene, CDR1 is LNHDA and CDR2 is SQIVND (reference sequence). The CDR3 DNA is TGTGCCAGTAGTGTATCCGGGACAGGGGGCCACGAGCAGTACTTC. It specifies CASSVSGTGGHEQYF.

The V and J genes are TRBV4-1 and TRBJ1-2, with D perhaps TRBD1 (5 bases). Germline assignment: CDR1 MGHRA and CDR2 YSYEKL. V was cut by 1 base and J by 4 bases, with 16 bases left in between. The CDR3 extends over 16 amino acids. CDR3 amino acids: CASSQAGVLTLYGYTF. CDR3 bases: TGCGCCAGCAGCCAAGCGGGGGTCCTAACCCTCTATGGCTACACCTTC.

The chain has TRBV9 and TRBJ2-7; the match to TRBD2 covers 9 bases. The germline V gene encodes CDR1 SGDLS and CDR2 YYNGEE. The CDR3 runs to 14 residues. V trimming: 2 bases; J trimming: 2 bases; junction bases outside the gene matches: 2. CDR3 DNA sequence: TGTGCCAGCAGCGTTGGCGGGGGGGCCTACGAGCAGTACTTC. It encodes CASSVGGGAYEQYF.

Here the CDR3 reads CAWSVRGWYEQYF. CDR3 bases: TGTGCCTGGAGTGTACGGGGGTGGTACGAGCAGTACTTC. The J gene is TRBJ2-7, the V gene TRBV30; possibly TRBD2 for D (6 bases). Per the germline V gene, CDR1 is GTSNPN and CDR2 is SVGIG (reference sequence). The CDR3 is 13 residues long. V was pared by 0 bases and J by 4 bases, with 10 bases between.

The V and J genes are TRBV5-1 and TRBJ2-2; TRBD1 matches 8 bases. This CDR3 has 16 amino acids. V shed 0 bases and J 7 bases; nucleotides not matched to a gene: 8. The V gene's germline CDR1 is SGHRS and CDR2 YFSETQ. The CDR3 nucleotides read TGCGCCAGCAGCTTGGGCGGGACAGGATCGAGCGGGGAGCTGTTTTTT. Translation: CASSLGGTGSSGELFF.

As DNA, the CDR3 is TGTGCCTGGAGTGTACGGGGGGAGCTGTTTTTT. Its protein product is CAWSVRGELFF. The rearrangement joins TRBV30 to TRBJ2-2; no firm D call. Germline V gene data show CDR1 as GTSNPN and CDR2 as SVGIG (reference sequence). This CDR3 has 11 amino acids. V was cut by 0 bases and J by 8 bases, with 4 bases left in between.

This clone was observed a single time. The genes are TRBV12-5 and TRBJ2-3; unclear D gene. This CDR3 has 14 amino acids. Germline CDR1 reads LGHNT; CDR2 reads FRNRAP. V shed 1 base and J shed 5 bases, with 10 bases lying between them. CDR3 sequence reads: CASGLALLLDTQYF. The CDR3 DNA sequence: TGTGCTAGTGGTTTGGCCCTACTCCTAGATACGCAGTATTTT.

The chain couples TRBV5-6 to TRBJ1-1, with D uncertain. This CDR3 contains 15 residues. The germline CDR1 and CDR2 sequences are SGHDT and YYEEEE. Trimming removed 4 bases from V and 1 base from J, with 14 bases in between. CDR3 protein: CASSPPPGGNTEAFF. In DNA form, the CDR3 reads TGTGCCAGCAGCCCGCCCCCTGGAGGGAACACTGAAGCTTTCTTT.

For this clone: Relative to the germline gene, one junction end is altered; a read error may explain this. The rearrangement joins TRBV20-1 to TRBJ2-7, with 9 bases matching TRBD2. From germline, CDR1 is DFQATT and CDR2 SNEGSKA (reference sequence). The CDR3 covers 13 residues. This CDR3 is CSASGLAGSRPYF. CDR3 DNA sequence: TGCAGTGCTAGTGGCCTAGCGGGGTCCCGTCCGTATTTC.

The chain is built from TRBV2 and TRBJ1-2; possibly TRBD1 for D (5 bases). Trimming cost V 7 bases and J 6 bases, with 15 bases left between them. Germline CDR1 SNHLY, CDR2 FYNNEI. The CDR3 is 13 residues long. The CDR3 sequence: CASNGQGGDGYTF. The CDR3 bases are TGTGCCAGCAATGGGCAGGGAGGCGATGGCTACACCTTC. Combining the CDR3 with reference TRBV2 and TRBJ1-2 gives the whole variable domain EPEVTQTPSHQVTQMGQEVILRCVPISNHLYFYWYRQILGQKVEFLVSFYNNEISEKSEIFDDQFSVERPDGSNFTLKIRSTKLEDSAMYFCASNGQGGDGYTFGSGTRLTVV.

The chain recombines TRBV6-1 with TRBJ1-3, with TRBD1 as a possible D gene (6 bases). CDR3 length: 14 amino acids. The germline CDR1 and CDR2 sequences are MNHNS and SASEGT. Trimming took 10 bases from V and 0 from J, leaving 13 bases between them. The CDR3 loop is CATTGSSSGNTIYF. The CDR3 nucleotides read TGTGCCACCACAGGGTCAAGCTCTGGAAACACCATATATTTT.